Shown below are 7 T cell receptor beta chains from a single sample sequenced in a study of T cell changes during pregnancy in multiple sclerosis. Here immunoSEQ multiplex PCR was the method, and the copy in TCRdb shows in-frame clones only, minus some. The sample holds 80,000 to 130,000 clones, 94% seen once. The starting material was peripheral blood, obtained before pregnancy. These receptors were collected from a female donor with multiple sclerosis, enrolled in a pregnancy study.

The chain employs TRBV7-6 and TRBJ1-2; the D gene is possibly TRBD1 (6 bases). V lost 2 bases and J 5 bases, leaving 18 bases between the germline ends. CDR1 is SGHVS and CDR2 is FNYEAQ in the germline V gene. The CDR3 is 16 amino acids. This chain's CDR3 is CASSLRTGTTTYGYTF. The CDR3 nucleotides are TGTGCCAGCAGCTTAAGGACCGGGACAACCACATATGGCTACACCTTC.

V gene TRBV29-1 combines with J gene TRBJ2-1; 7 bases map to TRBD2. With V trimmed by 6 bases and J by 0 bases, 17 bases remained unmatched. The CDR3 runs to 18 residues. Germline loops: CDR1 SQVTM, CDR2 ANQGSEA. Here the CDR3 DNA reads TGCAGCGTCACGGGGGGACTAAGAAGATCGAACTCCTACAATGAGCAGTTCTTC. Protein product: CSVTGGLRRSNSYNEQFF.

V usage is TRBV7-8 and J usage is TRBJ2-7; 8 nucleotides align to TRBD1. Germline V gene sequence: CDR1 SGHVS, CDR2 FQNEAQ. Losses at the gene ends were 2 bases for V and 1 base for J; bases not matched to a gene: 7. CDR3 length equals 16 residues. The CDR3 nucleotides are TGTGCCAGCAGCTTACAGGGACAGGCCTCTTCCTACGAGCAGTACTTC. As protein: CASSLQGQASSYEQYF.

J is TRBJ2-7 and V is TRBV9, with D tentatively TRBD1 (6 bases). Germline CDR1 SGDLS, CDR2 YYNGEE. The ends were cut back, 0 bases at V and 2 bases at J, with 9 bases in the middle. The CDR3 runs 14 residues. The CDR3 region is CASSVGGPAYEQYF. The CDR3 DNA follows: TGTGCCAGCAGCGTAGGGGGGCCCGCCTACGAGCAGTACTTC.

The J gene is TRBJ1-1, the V gene TRBV5-1, with D tentatively TRBD1 (5 bases). V lost 0 bases and J 5 bases, leaving 14 bases between the germline ends. Per the germline V gene, CDR1 is SGHRS and CDR2 is YFSETQ. The CDR3 sequence is 15 residues long. The CDR3 DNA sequence: TGCGCCAGCAGCTTGGCTTCAGGGCCTCGGACTGAAGCTTTCTTT. Its protein product is CASSLASGPRTEAFF.

This chain joins TRBV5-1 and TRBJ2-7; D is unresolved. The CDR3 contains 16 residues. With 5 bases removed from V and 2 bases from J, the gap between germline ends came to 20 bases. In germline, CDR1 is SGHRS, CDR2 YFSETQ. CDR3 nucleotide sequence: TGCGCCAGCAGACCTACGTCCGGCCAGCGCACCTACGAGCAGTACTTC. Residues: CASRPTSGQRTYEQYF. Filled out from reference TRBV5-1 and TRBJ2-7, the complete variable domain reads KAGVTQTPRYLIKTRGQQVTLSCSPISGHRSVSWYQQTPGQGLQFLFEYFSETQRNKGNFPGRFSGRQFSNSRSEMNVSTLELGDSALYLCASRPTSGQRTYEQYFGPGTRLTVT.

V usage is TRBV5-1 and J usage is TRBJ2-2; TRBD1 might be the D (6 bases). V lost 5 bases to trimming and J lost 0 bases, with 8 bases between them. Germline CDR1 SGHRS, CDR2 YFSETQ. The CDR3 totals 14 residues. The CDR3 sequence: CASSRDTNTGELFF. The CDR3 DNA sequence: TGCGCCAGCAGTAGGGACACGAACACCGGGGAGCTGTTTTTT.